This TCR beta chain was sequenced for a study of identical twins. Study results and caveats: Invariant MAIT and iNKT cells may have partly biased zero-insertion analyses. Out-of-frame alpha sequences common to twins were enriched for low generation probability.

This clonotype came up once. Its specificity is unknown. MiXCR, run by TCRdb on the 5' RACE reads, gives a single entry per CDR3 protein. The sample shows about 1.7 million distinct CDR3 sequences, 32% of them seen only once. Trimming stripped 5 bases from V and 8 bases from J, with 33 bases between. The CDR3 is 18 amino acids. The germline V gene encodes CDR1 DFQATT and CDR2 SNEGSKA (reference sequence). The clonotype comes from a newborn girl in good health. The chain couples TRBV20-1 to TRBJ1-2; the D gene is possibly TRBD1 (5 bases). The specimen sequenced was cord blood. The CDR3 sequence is CSARGEGYARPHMGGYTF. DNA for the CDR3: TGCAGTGCTCGGGGGGAGGGGTATGCCAGGCCACACATGGGGGGCTACACCTTC.